This TCR beta chain was sequenced during a study of human T cells and chemical hapten exposure. The overall study: Patients had diphenylcyclopropenone applied to the scalp weekly throughout the roughly 25-week study.

Noted time point: patch test 1, 2 weeks after DPC sensitization. Treatment here: therapeutic diphenylcyclopropenone sensitization with weekly scalp DPC. V gave up 4 bases and J gave up 3 bases; unmatched junction bases: 6. Germline CDR1 SEHNR, CDR2 FQNEAQ (reference sequence). This CDR3 comprises 15 residues. TCRdb re-analysed the RACE reads in MiXCR, keeping a single row per CDR3 protein. This sample has 150,000 to 200,000 distinct CDR3 sequences; around 15% occur once, and the top ten carry around 1.7%. About this clonotype itself: Its antigen is unknown.

Study-wide results and caveats: Expanded TCRs made up significantly more big CDR3 similarity clusters than controls did.

Sequenced here: whole blood, sampled in connection with sensitization to the hapten diphenylcyclopropenone (DPC). This receptor was obtained from a woman younger than 45 with alopecia areata. Some clones in this sample may be carry-over from other donors' samples. The V call is TRBV7-9, the J call TRBJ2-5, with 9 nucleotides matching TRBD2. The CDR3 DNA follows: TGTGCCAGCAGCTATAGAGCGGGAGGAGAAGAGACCCAGTACTTC. Amino acid sequence: CASSYRAGGEETQYF.